This TCR beta chain derives from a study of shared clonotypes between healthy human individuals. Splitting of each subset's genomic DNA was done evenly across several immunoSEQ plates. Data came from immunoSEQ multiplex PCR; TCRdb stores just in-frame clones and leaves some out. Counted here are approximately 1,500,000 clones, 95% to 99% occurring once; the ten biggest clones make up 0.45%. The germline V gene has CDR1 LGHNA and CDR2 YSLEER. Trimming left V 0 bases short and J 6 bases short, with 12 bases between. The CDR3 runs 15 residues. This TCR was sampled from a man aged 25 to 40 in good health. The V call is TRBV4-3, the J call TRBJ1-5; possible D gene TRBD1, 6 bases. The sequencing input was naive CD4+ T cells sorted from blood. The subset: CD45RA+ positively selected. The CDR3: CASSQELSQGQPQHF. In nucleotides, the CDR3 is TGCGCCAGCAGCCAAGAATTATCACAGGGTCAGCCCCAGCATTTT.